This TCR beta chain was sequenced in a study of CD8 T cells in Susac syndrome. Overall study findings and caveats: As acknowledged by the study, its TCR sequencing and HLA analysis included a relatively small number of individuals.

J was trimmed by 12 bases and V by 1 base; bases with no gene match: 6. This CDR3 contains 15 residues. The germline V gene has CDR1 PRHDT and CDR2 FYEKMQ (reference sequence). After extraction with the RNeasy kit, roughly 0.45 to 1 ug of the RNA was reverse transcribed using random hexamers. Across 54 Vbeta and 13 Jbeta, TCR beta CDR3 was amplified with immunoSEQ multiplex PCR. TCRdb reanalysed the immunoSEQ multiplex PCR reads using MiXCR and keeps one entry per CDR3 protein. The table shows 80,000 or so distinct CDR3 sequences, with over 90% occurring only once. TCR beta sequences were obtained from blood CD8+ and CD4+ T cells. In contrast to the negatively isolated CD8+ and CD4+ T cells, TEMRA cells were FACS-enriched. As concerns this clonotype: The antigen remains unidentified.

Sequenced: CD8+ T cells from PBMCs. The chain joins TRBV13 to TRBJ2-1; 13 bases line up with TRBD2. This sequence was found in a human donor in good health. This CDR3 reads CASSLASGLAGAQFF. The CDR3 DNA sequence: TGTGCCAGCAGCTTAGCCTCCGGACTAGCGGGAGCGCAGTTCTTC.